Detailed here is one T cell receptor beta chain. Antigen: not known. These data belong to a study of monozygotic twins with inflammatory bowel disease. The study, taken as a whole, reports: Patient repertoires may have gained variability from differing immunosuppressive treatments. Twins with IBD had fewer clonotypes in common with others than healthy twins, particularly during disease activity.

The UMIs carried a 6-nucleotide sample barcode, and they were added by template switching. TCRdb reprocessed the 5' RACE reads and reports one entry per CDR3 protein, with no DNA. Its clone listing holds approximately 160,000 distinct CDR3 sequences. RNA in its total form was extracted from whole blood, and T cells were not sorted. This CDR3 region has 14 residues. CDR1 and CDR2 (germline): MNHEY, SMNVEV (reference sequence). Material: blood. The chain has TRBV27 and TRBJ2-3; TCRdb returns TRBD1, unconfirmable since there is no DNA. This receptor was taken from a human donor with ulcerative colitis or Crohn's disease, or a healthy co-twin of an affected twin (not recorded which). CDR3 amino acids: CASSFGTGADTQYF.